This TCR beta chain was recovered during a study of blood T cell repertoires in COVID-19 (TCRdb year 2020). In the study overall: Samples covering the acute and convalescent phases of COVID-19 were provided by collaborators in the United States, Italy and Spain. The material from the prospective study consisted of cDNA or gDNA derived from T cells, B-cell-depleted T cells, or PBMCs. The dataset comprised deeply sampled blood TCRbeta repertoires from subjects exposed to, actively infected with, or recovered from COVID-19. The repertoires were released in a freely available public database intended as a resource for research on the immune response to SARS-CoV-2. The samples were drawn from the first 160 participants of the ongoing ImmuneRACE study and from about 1,200 subjects provided by 6 global collaborators. Sample metadata almost always included a de-identified subject ID, COVID-19 status, age in years and sex. Where HLA class I and class II types were available, the types were taken from metadata supplied by the sample provider, not from assay-based typing. The paper's findings and limits, for the study overall: The amount of clinical and demographic metadata varied by source and participant and was provided uncurated.

Comments on this clone: No cognate antigen has been identified for it. No much larger clonotype is one base removed from it; base qualities were not supplied.

Whole blood was collected in K2EDTA tubes by collaborating institutions according to the institutions' own protocols. For TCRbeta analysis, collaborators shipped samples in one of three forms: frozen whole blood, isolated PBMCs, or DNA extracted from either of those sample types. CDR1 and CDR2, looked up from the germline V gene (reference sequence), are SGHNT and YYREEE. Reading from cysteine to phenylalanine, the CDR3 counts 15 amino acids. Here the CDR3 DNA is all that survives: 45 bases in frame from base 1. V loses 3 bases, J loses 4 bases, and the germline ends lie 16 bases apart. TCRbeta CDR3 regions were amplified from genomic DNA by means of the immunoSEQ Assay, a bias-controlled multiplex PCR. The study's own analysis went as follows. Within the assay, amplification of reference gene primers was used to estimate how many nucleated cells each sample contained. To quantify the absolute abundance of each unique TCRbeta CDR3 rearrangement, sequence reads were collapsed and filtered. For each sample, productive Simpson clonality was calculated by taking the square root of Simpson's diversity index across productive rearrangements. Sourced from immuneACCESS, this table was stored by TCRdb with only in-frame sequences that have V and J called. A share of the clones is absent; for the studies checked, an unresolved V gene accounts for under half, and the remainder has no known explanation. That table supplies the V and J calls and clone size; D and trimming were determined from the DNA. In all, the sample holds 100,000 or so clones, and around four fifths of those were seen once. Around 11% of the sample is taken by the ten largest.

The sequence is built from TRBV5-4 and TRBJ2-5, with TRBD2 perhaps the D gene, on 5 matching bases. The clonotype was recovered from a woman aged 70-85 years with active or convalescent COVID-19. Material: peripheral blood. The CDR3 amino acid sequence is: CASSSNSGILETQYF. The nucleotides are TGTGCCAGCAGCTCGAATTCGGGGATATTAGAGACCCAGTACTTC.